This T cell receptor beta chain came from a study of shared clonotypes between healthy human individuals. Several immunoSEQ plates received, in even portions, the genomic DNA of each subset. In the authors' workflow: Junction-only sequences without quality scores came from ImmunoSEQ, so filtering differed. TCRdb's copy holds only in-frame clones and misses some; the assay was immunoSEQ multiplex PCR. The V and J calls and clone size were taken over from that table, and D and trimming were inferred from the DNA. Of around 330,000 clones in the sample, less than 85% were seen once. Study-level results: Naive subsets tended to show greater estimated richness than memory subsets.

This clone was counted a few times. Its target is not known. This TCR came from a man in his thirties or forties in good health. Sequenced input: memory CD4+ T cells sorted from blood. The subset is: CD45RA-negative fraction.

This chain's CDR3 is CASSLRPGAEAKNIQYF. CDR3 nucleotides: TGTGCCAGCAGCTTGCGACCAGGGGCGGAAGCCAAAAACATTCAGTACTTC. This chain uses TRBV5-8 with TRBJ2-4; D might be TRBD1 (6 bases). The CDR3 is made up of 17 amino acids. The germline CDR1 and CDR2 sequences are SGHTS and YDEGEE. Trimming removed 1 base from V and 0 bases from J, with 14 bases in between.